This T cell receptor beta chain was captured in a study of graft-versus-host responses after intestinal transplantation. Points from the study as a whole: Early declines in HvG clones that occurred post-transplant were associated with peak circulating GvH clone levels. The presence of high graft-versus-host to host-versus-graft clonal ratios in allografts characterized patients with graft-donor T cell macrochimerism.

Only in-frame clones appear in the TCRdb table, and some are missing; sequencing was by immunoSEQ multiplex PCR. The table records roughly 120,000 clones, more than 90% of them present only once. This clone was observed a single time. The antigen remains undetermined. The germline gives CDR1 KGHSH, CDR2 LQKENI. The germline V and J ends were trimmed by 1 base and 1 base, with 10 bases remaining between them. The CDR3 has 15 amino acids. This receptor was identified in a human donor who was the organ donor for an intestinal transplant. The chain has TRBV18 and TRBJ1-1; D not certain. The source was unstimulated CD4+ T cells sorted from spleen or lymph node cells, collected before transplant. CDR3 in amino acids: CASSPRGGTNTEAFF. Here the CDR3 DNA reads TGTGCCAGCTCACCACGGGGTGGAACGAACACTGAAGCTTTCTTT. Using reference TRBV18 and TRBJ1-1 for the parts outside the CDR3, the full variable domain is NAGVMQNPRHLVRRRGQEARLRCSPMKGHSHVYWYRQLPEEGLKFMVYLQKENIIDESGMPKERFSAEFPKEGPSILRIQQVVRGDSAAYFCASSPRGGTNTEAFFGQGTRLTVV.